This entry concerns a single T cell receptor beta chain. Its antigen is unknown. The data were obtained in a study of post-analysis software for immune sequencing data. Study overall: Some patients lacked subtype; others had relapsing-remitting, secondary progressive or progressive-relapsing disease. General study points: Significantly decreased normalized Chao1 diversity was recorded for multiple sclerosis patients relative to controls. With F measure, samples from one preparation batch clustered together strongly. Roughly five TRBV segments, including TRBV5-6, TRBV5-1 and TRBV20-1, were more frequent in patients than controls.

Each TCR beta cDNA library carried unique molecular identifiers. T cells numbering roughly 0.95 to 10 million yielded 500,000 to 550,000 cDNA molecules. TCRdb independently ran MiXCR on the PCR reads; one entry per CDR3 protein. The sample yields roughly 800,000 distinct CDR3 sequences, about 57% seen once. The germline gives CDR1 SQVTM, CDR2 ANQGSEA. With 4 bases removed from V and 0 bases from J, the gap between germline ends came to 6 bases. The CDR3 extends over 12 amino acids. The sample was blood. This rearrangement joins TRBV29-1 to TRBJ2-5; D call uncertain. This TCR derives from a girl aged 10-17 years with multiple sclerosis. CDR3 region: CSVAVNQETQYF. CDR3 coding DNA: TGCAGCGTTGCAGTGAACCAAGAGACCCAGTACTTC.